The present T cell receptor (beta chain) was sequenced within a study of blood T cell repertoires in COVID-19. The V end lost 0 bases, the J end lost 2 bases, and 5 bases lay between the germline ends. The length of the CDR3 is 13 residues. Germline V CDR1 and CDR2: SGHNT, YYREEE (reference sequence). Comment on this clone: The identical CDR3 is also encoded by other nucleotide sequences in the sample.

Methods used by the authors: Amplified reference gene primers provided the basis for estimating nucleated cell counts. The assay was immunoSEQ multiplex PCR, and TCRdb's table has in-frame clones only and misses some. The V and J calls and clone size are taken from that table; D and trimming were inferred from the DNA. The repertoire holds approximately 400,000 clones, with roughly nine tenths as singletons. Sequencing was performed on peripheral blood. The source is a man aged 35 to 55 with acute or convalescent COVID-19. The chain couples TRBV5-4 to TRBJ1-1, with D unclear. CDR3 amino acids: CASSLDSNTEAFF. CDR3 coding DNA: TGTGCCAGCAGCTTGGACTCTAACACTGAAGCTTTCTTT.